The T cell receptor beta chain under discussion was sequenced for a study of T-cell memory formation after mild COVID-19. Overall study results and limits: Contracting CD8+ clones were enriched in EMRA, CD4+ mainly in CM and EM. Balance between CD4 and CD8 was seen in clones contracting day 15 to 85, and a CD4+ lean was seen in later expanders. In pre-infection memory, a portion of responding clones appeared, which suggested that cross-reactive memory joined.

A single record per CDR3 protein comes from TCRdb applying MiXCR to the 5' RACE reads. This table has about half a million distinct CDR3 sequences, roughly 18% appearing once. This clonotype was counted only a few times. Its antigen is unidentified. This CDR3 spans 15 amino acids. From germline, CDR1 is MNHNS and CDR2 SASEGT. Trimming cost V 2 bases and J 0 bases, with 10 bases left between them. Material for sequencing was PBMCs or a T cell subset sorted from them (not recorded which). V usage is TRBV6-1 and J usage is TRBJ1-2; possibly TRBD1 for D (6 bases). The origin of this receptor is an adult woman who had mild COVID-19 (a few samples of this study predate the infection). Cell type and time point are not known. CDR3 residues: CASSERDNPNYGYTF. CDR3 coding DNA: TGTGCCAGCAGTGAACGGGACAACCCTAACTATGGCTACACCTTC.